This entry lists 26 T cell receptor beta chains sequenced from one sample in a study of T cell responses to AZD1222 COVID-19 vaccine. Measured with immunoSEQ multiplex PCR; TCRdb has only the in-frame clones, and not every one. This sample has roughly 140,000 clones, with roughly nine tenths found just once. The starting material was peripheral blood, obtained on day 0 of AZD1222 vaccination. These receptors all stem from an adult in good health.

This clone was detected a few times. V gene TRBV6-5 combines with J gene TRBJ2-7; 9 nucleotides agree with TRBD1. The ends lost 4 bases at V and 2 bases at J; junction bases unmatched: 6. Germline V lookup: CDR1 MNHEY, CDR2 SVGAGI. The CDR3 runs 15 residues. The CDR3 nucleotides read TGTGCCAGCAGTTCAACCGGGACAGGGACCTACGAGCAGTACTTC. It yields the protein CASSSTGTGTYEQYF.

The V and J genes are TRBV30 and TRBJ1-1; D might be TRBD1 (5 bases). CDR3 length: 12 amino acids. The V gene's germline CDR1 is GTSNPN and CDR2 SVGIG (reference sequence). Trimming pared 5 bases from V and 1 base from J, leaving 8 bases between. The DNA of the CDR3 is TGTGCCTGGGGCACAGGGAACACTGAAGCTTTCTTT. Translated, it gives CAWGTGNTEAFF. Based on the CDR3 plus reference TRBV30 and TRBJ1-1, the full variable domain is SQTIHQWPATLVQPVGSPLSLECTVEGTSNPNLYWYRQAAGRGLQLLFYSVGIGQISSEVPQNLSASRPQDRQFILSSKKLLLSDSGFYLCAWGTGNTEAFFGQGTRLTVV.

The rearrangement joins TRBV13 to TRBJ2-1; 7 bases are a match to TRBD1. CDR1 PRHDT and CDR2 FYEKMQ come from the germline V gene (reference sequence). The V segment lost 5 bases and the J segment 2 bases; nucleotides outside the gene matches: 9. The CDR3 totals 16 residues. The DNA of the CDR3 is TGTGCCAGCAGCGAACCCGGGACAGAGGCCTACAATGAGCAGTTCTTC. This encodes CASSEPGTEAYNEQFF.

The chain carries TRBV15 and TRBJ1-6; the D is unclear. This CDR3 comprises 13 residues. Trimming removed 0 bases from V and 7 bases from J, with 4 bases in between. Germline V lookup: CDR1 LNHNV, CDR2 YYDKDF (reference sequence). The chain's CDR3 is CATSRDPNSPLHF. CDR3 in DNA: TGTGCCACCAGCAGAGATCCAAATTCACCCCTCCACTTT.

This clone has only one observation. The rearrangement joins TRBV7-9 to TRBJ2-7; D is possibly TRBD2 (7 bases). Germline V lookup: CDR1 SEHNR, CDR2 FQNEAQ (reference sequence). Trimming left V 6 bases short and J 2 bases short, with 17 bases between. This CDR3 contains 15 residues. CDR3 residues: CASRPMEGGTYEQYF. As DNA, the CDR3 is TGTGCCAGCAGGCCCATGGAGGGGGGGACCTACGAGCAGTACTTC.

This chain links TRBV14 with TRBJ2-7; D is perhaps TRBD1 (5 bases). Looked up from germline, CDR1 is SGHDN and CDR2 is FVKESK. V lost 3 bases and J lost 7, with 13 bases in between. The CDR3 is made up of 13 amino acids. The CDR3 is CASSHNRIGEQYF. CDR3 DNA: TGTGCCAGCAGCCACAACAGGATTGGGGAGCAGTACTTC.

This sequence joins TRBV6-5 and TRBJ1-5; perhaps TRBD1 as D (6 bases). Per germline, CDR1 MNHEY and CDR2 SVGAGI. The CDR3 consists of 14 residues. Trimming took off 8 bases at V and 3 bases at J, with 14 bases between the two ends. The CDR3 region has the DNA TGTGCCAGCCGGGAACAGGGTTACAATCAGCCCCAGCATTTT. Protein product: CASREQGYNQPQHF.

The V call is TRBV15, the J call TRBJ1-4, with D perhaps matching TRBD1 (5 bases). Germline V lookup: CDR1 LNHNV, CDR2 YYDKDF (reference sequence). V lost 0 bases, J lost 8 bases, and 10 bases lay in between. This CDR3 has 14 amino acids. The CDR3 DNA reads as TGTGCCACCAGCAGAGATAGGGGTGGCGAAAAACTGTTTTTT. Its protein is CATSRDRGGEKLFF.

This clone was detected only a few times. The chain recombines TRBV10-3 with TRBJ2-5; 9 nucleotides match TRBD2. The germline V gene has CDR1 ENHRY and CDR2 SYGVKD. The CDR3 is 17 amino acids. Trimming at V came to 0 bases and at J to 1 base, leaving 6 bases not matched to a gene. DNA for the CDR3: TGTGCCATCAGTGAGTCGGTAGCGGGGGTACCCCAAGAGACCCAGTACTTC. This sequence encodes CAISESVAGVPQETQYF.

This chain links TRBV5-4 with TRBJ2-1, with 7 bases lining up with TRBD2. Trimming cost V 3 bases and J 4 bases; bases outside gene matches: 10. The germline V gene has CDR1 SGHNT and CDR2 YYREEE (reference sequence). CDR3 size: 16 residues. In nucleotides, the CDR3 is TGTGCCAGCAGCTACGTCGGGCTAGCGGAGTACAATGAGCAGTTCTTC. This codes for CASSYVGLAEYNEQFF.

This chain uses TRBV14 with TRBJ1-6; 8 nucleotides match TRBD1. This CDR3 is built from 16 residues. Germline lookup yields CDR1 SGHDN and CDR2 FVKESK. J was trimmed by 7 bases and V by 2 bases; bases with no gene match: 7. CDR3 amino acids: CASSQFTGTGNSPLHF. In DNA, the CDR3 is TGTGCCAGCAGCCAATTTACCGGGACAGGAAATTCACCCCTCCACTTT.

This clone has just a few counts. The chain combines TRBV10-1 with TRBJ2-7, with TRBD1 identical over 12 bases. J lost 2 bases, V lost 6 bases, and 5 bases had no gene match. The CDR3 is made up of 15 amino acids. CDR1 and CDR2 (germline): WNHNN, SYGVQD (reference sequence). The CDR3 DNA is TGCGCCAGCAGCCCGGGACAGGGGGCAGCCTACGAGCAGTACTTC. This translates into CASSPGQGAAYEQYF.

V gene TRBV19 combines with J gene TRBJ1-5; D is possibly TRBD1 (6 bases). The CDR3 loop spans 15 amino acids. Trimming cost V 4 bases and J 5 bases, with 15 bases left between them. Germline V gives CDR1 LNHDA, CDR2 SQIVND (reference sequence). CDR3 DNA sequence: TGTGCCAGTAGTAATCCGCAGGGGTGGCATCAGCCCCAGCATTTT. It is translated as CASSNPQGWHQPQHF.

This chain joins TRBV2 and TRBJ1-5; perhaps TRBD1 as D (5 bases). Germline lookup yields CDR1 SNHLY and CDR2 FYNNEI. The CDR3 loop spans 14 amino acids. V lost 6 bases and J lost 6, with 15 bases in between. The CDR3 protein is CASRQTGGGQPQHF. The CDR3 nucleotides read TGTGCCAGCAGGCAAACAGGAGGTGGTCAGCCCCAGCATTTT.

The DNA of the CDR3 is TGTGCCAGTAGTATCTGGACAGGGGCAAATTCACCCCTCCACTTT. Translating gives CASSIWTGANSPLHF. This chain joins TRBV19 and TRBJ1-6; 9 bases are shared with TRBD1. V lost 3 bases and J lost 7; bases outside the gene matches: 4. This CDR3 is built from 15 residues. Germline CDR1 and CDR2: LNHDA and SQIVND (reference sequence).

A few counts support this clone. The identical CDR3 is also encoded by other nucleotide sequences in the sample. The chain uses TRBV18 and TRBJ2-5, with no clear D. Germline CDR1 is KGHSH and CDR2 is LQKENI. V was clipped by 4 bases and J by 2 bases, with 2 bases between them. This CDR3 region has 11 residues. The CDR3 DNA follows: TGTGCCAGCTCACTGCAAGAGACCCAGTACTTC. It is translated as CASSLQETQYF.

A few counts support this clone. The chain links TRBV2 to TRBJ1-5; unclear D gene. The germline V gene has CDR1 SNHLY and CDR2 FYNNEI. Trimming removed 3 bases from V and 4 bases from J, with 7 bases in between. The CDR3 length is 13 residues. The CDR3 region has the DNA TGTGCCAGCAGTGACGAAGCTAATCAGCCCCAGCATTTT. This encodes CASSDEANQPQHF.

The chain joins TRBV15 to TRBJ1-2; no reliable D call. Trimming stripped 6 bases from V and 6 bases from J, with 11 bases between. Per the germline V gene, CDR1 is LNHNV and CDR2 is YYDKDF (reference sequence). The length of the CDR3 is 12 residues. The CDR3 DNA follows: TGTGCCACCAGGACCTTACCCCATGGCTACACCTTC. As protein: CATRTLPHGYTF.

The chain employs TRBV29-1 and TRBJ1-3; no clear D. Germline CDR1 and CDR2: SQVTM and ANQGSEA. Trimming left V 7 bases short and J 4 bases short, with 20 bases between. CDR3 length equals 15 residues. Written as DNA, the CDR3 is TGCAGCGCCCAAGACACCATTCGGCGCGGAAACACCATATATTTT. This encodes CSAQDTIRRGNTIYF. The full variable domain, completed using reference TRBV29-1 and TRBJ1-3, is SAVISQKPSRDICQRGTSLTIQCQVDSQVTMMFWYRQQPGQSLTLIATANQGSEATYESGFVIDKFPISRPNLTFSTLTVSNMSPEDSSIYLCSAQDTIRRGNTIYFGEGSWLTVV.

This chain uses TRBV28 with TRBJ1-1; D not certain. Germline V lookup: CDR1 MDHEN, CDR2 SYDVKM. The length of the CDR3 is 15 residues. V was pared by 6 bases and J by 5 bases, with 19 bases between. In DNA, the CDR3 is TGTGCCAGCAGCCTACCTCTGAAGTCTGGTACTGAAGCTTTCTTT. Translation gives CASSLPLKSGTEAFF.

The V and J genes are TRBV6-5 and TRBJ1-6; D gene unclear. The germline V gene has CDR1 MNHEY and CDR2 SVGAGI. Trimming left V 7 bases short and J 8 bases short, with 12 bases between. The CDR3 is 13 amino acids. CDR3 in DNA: TGTGCCAGCACGGCCCTTGGTGATTCACCCCTCCACTTT. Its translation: CASTALGDSPLHF.

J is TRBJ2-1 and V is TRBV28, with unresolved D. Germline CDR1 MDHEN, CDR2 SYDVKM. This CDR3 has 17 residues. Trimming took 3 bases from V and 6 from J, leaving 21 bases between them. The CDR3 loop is CASSFLFLSPAGNEQFF. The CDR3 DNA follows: TGTGCCAGCAGTTTTCTCTTCCTCAGCCCGGCAGGCAATGAGCAGTTCTTC. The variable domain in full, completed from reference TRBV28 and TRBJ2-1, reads DVKVTQSSRYLVKRTGEKVFLECVQDMDHENMFWYRQDPGLGLRLIYFSYDVKMKEKGDIPEGYSVSREKKERFSLILESASTNQTSMYLCASSFLFLSPAGNEQFFGPGTRLTVL.

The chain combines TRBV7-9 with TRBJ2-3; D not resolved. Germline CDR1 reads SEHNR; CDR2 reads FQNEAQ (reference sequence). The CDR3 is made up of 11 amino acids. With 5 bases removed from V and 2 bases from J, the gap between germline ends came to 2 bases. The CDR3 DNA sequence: TGTGCCAGCAGCCTCACAGATACGCAGTATTTT. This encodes CASSLTDTQYF.

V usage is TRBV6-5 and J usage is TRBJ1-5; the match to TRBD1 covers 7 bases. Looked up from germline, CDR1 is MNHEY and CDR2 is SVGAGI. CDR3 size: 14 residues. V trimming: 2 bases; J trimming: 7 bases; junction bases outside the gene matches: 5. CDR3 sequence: CASSYRQGGQPQHF. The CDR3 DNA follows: TGTGCCAGCAGTTACCGCCAGGGGGGACAGCCCCAGCATTTT.

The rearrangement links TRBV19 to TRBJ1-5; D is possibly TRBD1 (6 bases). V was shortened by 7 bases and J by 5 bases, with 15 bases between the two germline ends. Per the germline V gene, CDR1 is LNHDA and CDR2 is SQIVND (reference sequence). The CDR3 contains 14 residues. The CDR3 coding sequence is TGTGCCAGTACTCTCCGGGACACCGATCAGCCCCAGCATTTT. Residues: CASTLRDTDQPQHF.

The CDR3 DNA follows: TGTGCCATCCCCGCGCGGCGGGAGGGCCGGGCAGATACGCAGTATTTT. This gives the protein CAIPARREGRADTQYF. The chain recombines TRBV5-4 with TRBJ2-3; 9 bases agree with TRBD2. Germline lookup yields CDR1 SGHNT and CDR2 YYREEE (reference sequence). The CDR3 sequence is 16 residues long. J gave up 4 bases and V 9 bases, and 15 bases lay outside the gene matches.